The following is a T cell receptor (beta chain) sequence with its context. The data are from a study of blood T cell repertoires in COVID-19. Donors in Cohort 3 who had recovered were those with two negative PCRs, healthcare professional clearance, or resolution of their symptoms. J gave up 2 bases and V 0 bases, and 4 bases lay outside the gene matches. The CDR3 sequence is 17 residues long. The germline CDR1 and CDR2 sequences are MGHRA and YSYEKL. Original methodology: Estimation of nucleated cell counts relied on the amplification of reference gene primers. Data came from immunoSEQ multiplex PCR; TCRdb stores just in-frame clones and leaves some out. V and J calls and clone size are those listed in that table; D and trimming were worked out from the DNA. The sample lists about 160,000 clones; roughly 84% were seen once.

The J gene is TRBJ2-3, the V gene TRBV4-1, with 11 bases aligning to TRBD2. Sequenced material: PBMCs or T cells enriched from blood (not recorded which). The receptor's source is a man aged 55-75 years who had recovered from COVID-19. The CDR3 region is CASSQDLAGGFTDTQYF. In DNA form, the CDR3 reads TGCGCCAGCAGCCAAGATCTAGCGGGGGGCTTCACAGATACGCAGTATTTT.